A single sample is the source of the 19 T cell receptor beta chains below, sequenced in a study of T cell responses to AZD1222 COVID-19 vaccine. Profiling relied on immunoSEQ multiplex PCR, and the TCRdb table lists in-frame clones only, not all of them. Of more than 95,000 clones in the sample, around 91% are singletons; the top ten hold 45% to 55%. The sample here was peripheral blood, taken on day 0 of AZD1222 vaccination. Receptor source: an adult in good health.

V gene TRBV2 combines with J gene TRBJ2-2, with a weak D call TRBD1 (5 bases). In germline, CDR1 is SNHLY, CDR2 FYNNEI. The CDR3 is made up of 14 amino acids. V shed 7 bases and J shed 6 bases, with 15 bases lying between them. The CDR3 protein is CASNLRQGSGELFF. DNA for the CDR3: TGTGCCAGCAACCTACGGCAGGGATCCGGGGAGCTGTTTTTT.

V and J are TRBV27 and TRBJ2-6, with D uncertain. CDR1 is MNHEY, CDR2 SMNVEV, per germline (reference sequence). The CDR3 spans 15 residues. V lost 3 bases to trimming and J lost 0 bases, with 6 bases between them. CDR3 DNA: TGTGCCAGCAGTTTTATTCGCTCTGGGGCCAACGTCCTGACTTTC. This encodes CASSFIRSGANVLTF.

This chain links TRBV18 with TRBJ1-6; D is unresolved. Per germline, CDR1 KGHSH and CDR2 LQKENI. The CDR3 has 12 amino acids. The ends were cut back, 0 bases at V and 7 bases at J, with 1 base in the middle. CDR3 DNA: TGTGCCAGCTCACCACCGAATTCACCCCTCCACTTT. It codes for CASSPPNSPLHF. Filled out from reference TRBV18 and TRBJ1-6, the complete variable domain reads NAGVMQNPRHLVRRRGQEARLRCSPMKGHSHVYWYRQLPEEGLKFMVYLQKENIIDESGMPKERFSAEFPKEGPSILRIQQVVRGDSAAYFCASSPPNSPLHFGNGTRLTVT.

The chain links TRBV6-2 or TRBV6-3 to TRBJ2-3, with 12 bases matching TRBD2. CDR3 length: 17 amino acids. Germline CDR1 and CDR2: MNHEY and SVGEGT. The trim removed 4 bases at V and 4 bases at J, leaving 9 bases unmatched. CDR3: CASSFLAGGPRPDTQYF. CDR3 coding DNA: TGTGCCAGCAGTTTTCTAGCGGGAGGGCCGAGGCCAGATACGCAGTATTTT.

The chain combines TRBV9 with TRBJ1-1; 8 nucleotides line up with TRBD1. CDR3 size: 16 residues. CDR1 SGDLS and CDR2 YYNGEE come from the germline V gene. V shed 0 bases and J 2 bases; nucleotides not matched to a gene: 6. Here the CDR3 reads CASSVDYSGGNTEAFF. The CDR3 DNA reads TGTGCCAGCAGCGTAGATTATTCAGGGGGCAACACTGAAGCTTTCTTT.

The V call is TRBV28, the J call TRBJ1-5; no clear D gene. The CDR3 extends over 12 amino acids. Trimming removed 8 bases at V and 3 bases at J, with 8 bases between. Germline V gene sequence: CDR1 MDHEN, CDR2 SYDVKM. CDR3 sequence reads: CASGLLNQPQHF. The CDR3 coding sequence is TGTGCCAGCGGACTTCTCAATCAGCCCCAGCATTTT. The variable domain in full, with the rest retrieved from reference TRBV28 and TRBJ1-5, is DVKVTQSSRYLVKRTGEKVFLECVQDMDHENMFWYRQDPGLGLRLIYFSYDVKMKEKGDIPEGYSVSREKKERFSLILESASTNQTSMYLCASGLLNQPQHFGDGTRLSIL.

This clone occurred once. The genes are TRBV21-1 and TRBJ2-7; the table's D call TRBD1 went unverified against the DNA. TRBV21-1 is annotated as a pseudogene. The CDR3 runs 15 residues. The CDR3 nucleotides are TGTGCCAGCAGCAATGACAGGTCGAGCTCCTACGAGCAGTACTTC. Protein: CASSNDRSSSYEQYF.

The CDR3 DNA is TGTGCCAGCAGTGAGACGGGACACCTTGGGGAGCAGTTCTTC. Translation gives CASSETGHLGEQFF. The V gene is TRBV6-1, the J gene TRBJ2-1; D is possibly TRBD1 (6 bases). The germline gives CDR1 MNHNS, CDR2 SASEGT. The CDR3 length is 14 residues. V lost 3 bases, J lost 10 bases, and 16 bases lay in between.

V usage is TRBV6-5 and J usage is TRBJ2-7; 9 bases are a match to TRBD2. V trimming: 6 bases; J trimming: 7 bases; junction bases outside the gene matches: 13. The germline CDR1 and CDR2 sequences are MNHEY and SVGAGI. The CDR3 spans 15 residues. CDR3 amino acids: CASRLGAGGPREQYF. Here the CDR3 DNA reads TGTGCCAGCAGGCTTGGGGCGGGAGGGCCACGTGAGCAGTACTTC.

V usage is TRBV12-3 or TRBV12-4 and J usage is TRBJ2-3, with no clear D. CDR3 size: 13 residues. Between the trimmed V and J ends, which lost 5 bases and 10 bases, there was a span of 16 bases. CDR3 region: CASSDDLMGAQYF. The CDR3 DNA reads TGTGCCAGCAGTGACGACTTGATGGGTGCGCAGTATTTT.

On this clone: Other nucleotide sequences in the sample specify the same CDR3. The V call is TRBV20-1, the J call TRBJ2-7, with D hard to call. Trimming stripped 6 bases from V and 0 bases from J, with 6 bases between. Germline V gene sequence: CDR1 DFQATT, CDR2 SNEGSKA (reference sequence). The CDR3 sequence is 11 residues long. CDR3 bases: TGCAGTGCGACAAGCTCCTACGAGCAGTACTTC. Protein sequence: CSATSSYEQYF.

The table lists this clone with a few counts. In DNA, the CDR3 is TGCAGTGCTAGAGATGAGGCTAGGGCTTTCTTT. Amino acid sequence: CSARDEARAFF. The V gene is TRBV20-1, the J gene TRBJ1-1, with D hard to call. The V gene lost 0 bases and the J gene lost 11 bases, with 10 bases spanning the gap. The CDR3 extends over 11 amino acids. CDR1 DFQATT and CDR2 SNEGSKA come from the germline V gene (reference sequence).

The chain couples TRBV29-1 to TRBJ2-7; 7 bases fit TRBD2. This CDR3 is 12 amino acids long. Losses at the gene ends were 6 bases for V and 3 bases for J; bases not matched to a gene: 5. CDR1 SQVTM and CDR2 ANQGSEA come from the germline V gene. The CDR3, as DNA: TGCAGCGTCGTCGGGACTAACTACGAGCAGTACTTC. Translating gives CSVVGTNYEQYF.

The chain has TRBV30 and TRBJ2-7; D is undetermined. V lost 0 bases, J lost 0 bases, and 9 bases lay in between. The germline gives CDR1 GTSNPN, CDR2 SVGIG (reference sequence). The CDR3 covers 14 residues. CDR3: CAWSVGGSSYEQYF. DNA for the CDR3: TGTGCCTGGAGTGTAGGCGGAAGCTCCTACGAGCAGTACTTC. Full variable domain (remainder filled in from reference TRBV30 and TRBJ2-7): SQTIHQWPATLVQPVGSPLSLECTVEGTSNPNLYWYRQAAGRGLQLLFYSVGIGQISSEVPQNLSASRPQDRQFILSSKKLLLSDSGFYLCAWSVGGSSYEQYFGPGTRLTVT.

The chain combines TRBV19 with TRBJ2-1; D gene uncertain. This CDR3 contains 17 residues. Germline assignment: CDR1 LNHDA and CDR2 SQIVND (reference sequence). V was clipped by 5 bases and J by 6 bases, with 23 bases between them. CDR3 amino acids: CASSPPVVPVYLNEQFF. CDR3 bases: TGTGCCAGTAGTCCCCCGGTAGTCCCAGTTTATCTCAATGAGCAGTTCTTC.

V and J are TRBV28 and TRBJ2-4, with D tentatively TRBD1 (6 bases). Germline loops: CDR1 MDHEN, CDR2 SYDVKM. The length of the CDR3 is 16 residues. Deletions cut 5 bases from V and 0 bases from J, with 14 bases between. The CDR3 loop is CASSPSPRGAKNIQYF. Written as DNA, the CDR3 is TGTGCCAGCAGTCCCTCCCCCAGGGGAGCCAAAAACATTCAGTACTTC.

V and J are TRBV7-3 and TRBJ2-2; the D is unclear. From germline, CDR1 is SGHTA and CDR2 FQGTGA. Between the trimmed V and J ends, which lost 0 bases and 4 bases, there was a span of 9 bases. The CDR3 extends over 15 amino acids. DNA of the CDR3: TGTGCCAGCAGCTTAACGGCAGTCTCCACCGGGGAGCTGTTTTTT. Encoded protein: CASSLTAVSTGELFF.

This clone was seen once. Sequence at one end of the junction differs from germline and may be a read error. V and J are TRBV7-3 and TRBJ2-1; no reliable D call. Germline V CDR1 and CDR2: SGHTA, FQGTGA. The CDR3 is 14 amino acids. CDR3 DNA sequence: TGTGCCAGCAGCCTAACGATTAGCCACGATGAGCAGTTCTTC. It translates to CASSLTISHDEQFF.

The gene calls are TRBV5-1 and TRBJ2-7; D not certain. Germline V gene lookup returns CDR1 SGHRS and CDR2 YFSETQ. V lost 0 bases to trimming and J lost 2 bases, with 12 bases between them. This CDR3 has 15 amino acids. CDR3 residues: CASSLGVGNTYEQYF. The DNA of the CDR3 is TGCGCCAGCAGCTTGGGGGTGGGTAATACCTACGAGCAGTACTTC.